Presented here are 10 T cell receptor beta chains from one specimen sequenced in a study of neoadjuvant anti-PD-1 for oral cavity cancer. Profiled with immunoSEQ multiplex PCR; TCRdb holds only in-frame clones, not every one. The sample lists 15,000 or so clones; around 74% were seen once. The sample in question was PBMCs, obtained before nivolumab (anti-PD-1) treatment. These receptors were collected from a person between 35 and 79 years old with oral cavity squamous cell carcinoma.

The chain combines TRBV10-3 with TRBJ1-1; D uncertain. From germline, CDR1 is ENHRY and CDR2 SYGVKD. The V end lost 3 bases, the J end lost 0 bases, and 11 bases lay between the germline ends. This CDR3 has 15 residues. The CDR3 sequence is CAISDWGRMNTEAFF. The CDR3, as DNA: TGTGCCATCAGTGATTGGGGAAGAATGAACACTGAAGCTTTCTTT.

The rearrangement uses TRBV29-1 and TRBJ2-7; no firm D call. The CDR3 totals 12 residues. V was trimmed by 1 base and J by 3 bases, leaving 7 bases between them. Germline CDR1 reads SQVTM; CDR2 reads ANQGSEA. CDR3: CSVEGESYEQYF. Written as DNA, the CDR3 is TGCAGCGTTGAAGGGGAAAGCTACGAGCAGTACTTC.

CDR3 bases: TGTGCCAGCAGTGAAGTCTCCAGCCGGTGGAATCAGCCCCAGCATTTT. Encoded protein: CASSEVSSRWNQPQHF. The chain combines TRBV6-1 with TRBJ1-5, with no clear D. CDR3 length: 16 residues. Trimming pared 1 base from V and 4 bases from J, leaving 14 bases between. Germline V gene lookup returns CDR1 MNHNS and CDR2 SASEGT.

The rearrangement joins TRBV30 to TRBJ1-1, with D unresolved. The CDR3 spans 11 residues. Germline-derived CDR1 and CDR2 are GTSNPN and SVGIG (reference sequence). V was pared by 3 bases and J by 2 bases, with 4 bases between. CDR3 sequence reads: CAWSLNTEAFF. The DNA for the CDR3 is TGTGCCTGGAGCCTAAACACTGAAGCTTTCTTT.

As DNA, the CDR3 is TGTGCCAGCAGACCCCGCGATTCACCCCTCCACTTT. Protein product: CASRPRDSPLHF. The J gene is TRBJ1-6, the V gene TRBV6-1; D uncertain. Germline assignment: CDR1 MNHNS and CDR2 SASEGT. Trimming took 6 bases from V and 8 from J, leaving 8 bases between them. The CDR3 covers 12 residues.

CDR3 in amino acids: CATSRDPQNYGYTF. The DNA of the CDR3 is TGTGCCACCAGCAGAGATCCCCAGAACTATGGCTACACCTTC. This chain connects TRBV15 to TRBJ1-2; D gene ambiguous. The CDR3 runs 14 residues. V lost 0 bases, J lost 2 bases, and 7 bases lay in between. Per the germline V gene, CDR1 is LNHNV and CDR2 is YYDKDF (reference sequence).

CDR3 coding DNA: TGTGCCAGCAGCGACATTAGCGGGAGGAACTACGAGCAGTACTTC. Translation gives CASSDISGRNYEQYF. This rearrangement joins TRBV6-1 to TRBJ2-7, with 10 bases fitting TRBD2. CDR1 MNHNS and CDR2 SASEGT come from the germline V gene. This CDR3 has 15 residues. Trimming cost V 6 bases and J 3 bases; bases outside gene matches: 8.

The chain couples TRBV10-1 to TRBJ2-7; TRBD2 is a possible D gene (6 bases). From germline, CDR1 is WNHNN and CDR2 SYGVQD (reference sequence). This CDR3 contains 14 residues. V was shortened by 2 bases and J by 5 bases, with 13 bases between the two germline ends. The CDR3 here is CASSEDGWRDEQYF. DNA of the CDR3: TGCGCCAGCAGTGAGGACGGGTGGAGGGACGAGCAGTACTTC.

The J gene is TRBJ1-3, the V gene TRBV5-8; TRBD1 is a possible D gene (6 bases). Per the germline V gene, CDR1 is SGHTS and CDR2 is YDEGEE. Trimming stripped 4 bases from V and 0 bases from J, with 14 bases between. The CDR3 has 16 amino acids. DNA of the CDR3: TGTGCCAGCAGCGCGTACCACAGGGCCTCTGGAAACACCATATATTTT. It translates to CASSAYHRASGNTIYF. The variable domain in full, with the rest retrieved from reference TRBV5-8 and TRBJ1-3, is EAGVTQSPTHLIKTRGQQATLRCSPISGHTSVYWYQQALGLGLQFLLWYDEGEERNRGNFPPRFSGRQFPNYSSELNVNALELEDSALYLCASSAYHRASGNTIYFGEGSWLTVV.

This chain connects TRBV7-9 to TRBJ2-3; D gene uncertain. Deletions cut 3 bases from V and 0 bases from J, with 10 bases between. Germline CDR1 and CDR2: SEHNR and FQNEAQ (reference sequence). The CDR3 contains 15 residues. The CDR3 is CASSLGIVSTDTQYF. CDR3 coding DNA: TGTGCCAGCAGCTTGGGTATCGTTAGCACAGATACGCAGTATTTT.